One T cell receptor beta chain is described in this entry. This clone was observed a single time. Its recognized antigen is unknown. Base qualities are not at hand, and no much larger clone is one base apart. This entry is derived from a study of blood T cell repertoires in COVID-19 (dated by TCRdb to the early 2020s). Turning to the overall study: Samples from collaborators originated in the United States, Italy and Spain and spanned both the acute and convalescent phases of COVID-19. The prospective study material was composed of cDNA or gDNA derived from T cells, B-cell-depleted T cells, or PBMCs. The sample metadata nearly always contained a de-identified subject ID, COVID-19 status, age in years and sex. Deeply sampled blood TCRbeta repertoires from subjects exposed to, actively infected with, or recovered from COVID-19 were included in the dataset. The samples were drawn from the first 160 participants of the ongoing ImmuneRACE study and from 950 to 1,500 subjects provided by 6 global collaborators. Where HLA class I and class II types were available, the types were taken from metadata supplied by the sample provider, not from assay-based typing. The repertoires were released in a freely available public database intended as a resource for research on the immune response to SARS-CoV-2. Here is what the overall study found, with its caveats: The amount of clinical and demographic metadata varied by source and participant and was provided uncurated.

Reading the germline V gene gives CDR1 SGHRS and CDR2 YFSETQ. Its CDR3 holds 16 amino acids, cysteine through phenylalanine. Only CDR3 DNA remains: 48 bases, in frame from the first base. The germline V and J ends show losses of 4 bases and 4 bases respectively, and no gene match explains 8 bases of the junction. TCRbeta CDR3 regions were amplified from genomic DNA by means of the immunoSEQ Assay, a bias-controlled multiplex PCR. In the paper's pipeline: Nucleated cell counts per sample were estimated from amplification of reference gene primers within the assay. To quantify the absolute abundance of each unique TCRbeta CDR3 rearrangement, sequence reads were collapsed and filtered. Productive Simpson clonality was computed per sample as the square root of Simpson's diversity index over productive rearrangements. In its TCRdb copy, this immuneACCESS table keeps in-frame sequences only and misses some clones. Where compared with another copy, unresolved V genes explain less than half of these, and the others have no known cause. The V and J calls and clone size were taken over from that table, and D and trimming were inferred from the DNA. This sample lists 110,000 or so clones; roughly 81% were detected once. The leading ten clones occupy less than 3.5% of the sample.

Each collaborating institution followed its own protocols to collect whole blood in K2EDTA tubes. For TCRbeta analysis, collaborators shipped samples in one of three forms: frozen whole blood, isolated PBMCs, or DNA extracted from either of those sample types. The clonotype originates from a man in his forties or fifties with acute or convalescent COVID-19. This chain joins TRBV5-1 to TRBJ2-3; 11 of the junction bases match TRBD1. The material sequenced was peripheral blood. The CDR3 has the sequence CASSLEDRGRSDTQYF. The DNA is TGCGCCAGCAGCCTGGAGGACAGGGGGCGTTCAGATACGCAGTATTTT.